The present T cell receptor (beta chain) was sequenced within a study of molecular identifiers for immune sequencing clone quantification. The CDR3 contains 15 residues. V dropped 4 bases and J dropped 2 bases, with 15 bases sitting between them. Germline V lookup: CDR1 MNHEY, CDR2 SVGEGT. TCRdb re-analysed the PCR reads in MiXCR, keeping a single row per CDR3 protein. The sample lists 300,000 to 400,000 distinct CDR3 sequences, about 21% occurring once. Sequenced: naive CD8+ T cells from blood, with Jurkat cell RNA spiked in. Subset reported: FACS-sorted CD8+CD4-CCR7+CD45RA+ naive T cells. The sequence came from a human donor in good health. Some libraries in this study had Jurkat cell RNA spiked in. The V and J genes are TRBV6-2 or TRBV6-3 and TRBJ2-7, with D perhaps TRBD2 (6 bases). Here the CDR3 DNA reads TGTGCCAGCAGTTCAGATACTAGCCAAACCTACGAGCAGTACTTC. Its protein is CASSSDTSQTYEQYF.